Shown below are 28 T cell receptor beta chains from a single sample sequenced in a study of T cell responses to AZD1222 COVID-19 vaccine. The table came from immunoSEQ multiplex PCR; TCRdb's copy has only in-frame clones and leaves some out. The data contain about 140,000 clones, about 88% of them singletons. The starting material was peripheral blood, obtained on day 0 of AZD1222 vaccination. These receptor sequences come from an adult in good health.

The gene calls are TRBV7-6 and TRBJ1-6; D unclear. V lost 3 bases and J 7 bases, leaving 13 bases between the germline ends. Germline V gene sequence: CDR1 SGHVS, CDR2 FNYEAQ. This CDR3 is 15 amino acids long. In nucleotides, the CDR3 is TGTGCCAGCAGCTTGAGGGAACTCGGGAATTCACCCCTCCACTTT. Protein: CASSLRELGNSPLHF.

The CDR3 reads CAISEYLGQFSYNSPLHF. For the CDR3, the DNA is TGTGCCATCAGTGAGTACTTGGGACAGTTCTCCTATAATTCACCCCTCCACTTT. The chain combines TRBV10-3 with TRBJ1-6; 7 nucleotides agree with TRBD1. V lost 1 base to trimming and J lost 0 bases; unmatched junction nucleotides: 6. Germline V gene lookup returns CDR1 ENHRY and CDR2 SYGVKD. The CDR3 runs 18 residues.

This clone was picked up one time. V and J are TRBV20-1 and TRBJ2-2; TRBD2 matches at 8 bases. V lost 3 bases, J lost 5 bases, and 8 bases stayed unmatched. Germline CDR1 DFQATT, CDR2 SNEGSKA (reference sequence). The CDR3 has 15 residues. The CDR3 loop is CSASSPGLVTGELFF. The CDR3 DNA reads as TGCAGTGCTAGTTCACCGGGACTAGTTACCGGGGAGCTGTTTTTT.

As DNA, the CDR3 is TGTGCCAGCAGTTTTGGACTAGCCTACAATGAGCAGTTCTTC. This encodes CASSFGLAYNEQFF. J is TRBJ2-1 and V is TRBV6-5, with 7 bases lining up with TRBD2. V shed 4 bases, J shed 2 bases, and the junction held 2 bases outside the gene matches. Germline V lookup: CDR1 MNHEY, CDR2 SVGAGI. CDR3 size: 14 residues.

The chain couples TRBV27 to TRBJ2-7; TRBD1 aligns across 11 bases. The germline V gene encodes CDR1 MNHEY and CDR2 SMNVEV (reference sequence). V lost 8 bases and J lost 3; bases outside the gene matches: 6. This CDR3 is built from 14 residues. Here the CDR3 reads CASALGTGGYEQYF. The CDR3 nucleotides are TGTGCCAGCGCGCTTGGGACAGGGGGCTACGAGCAGTACTTC.

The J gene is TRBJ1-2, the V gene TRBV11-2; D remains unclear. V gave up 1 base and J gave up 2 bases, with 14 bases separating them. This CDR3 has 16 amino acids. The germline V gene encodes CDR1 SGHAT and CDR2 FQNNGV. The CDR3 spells CASSLVGYGGNYGYTF. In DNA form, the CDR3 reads TGTGCCAGCAGCTTAGTGGGTTATGGAGGGAACTATGGCTACACCTTC.

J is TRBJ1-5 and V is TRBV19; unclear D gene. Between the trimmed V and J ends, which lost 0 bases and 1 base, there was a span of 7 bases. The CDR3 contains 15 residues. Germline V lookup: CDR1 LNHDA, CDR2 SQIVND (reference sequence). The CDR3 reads CASSIEGVSNQPQHF. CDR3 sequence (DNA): TGTGCCAGTAGTATAGAGGGAGTCAGCAATCAGCCCCAGCATTTT. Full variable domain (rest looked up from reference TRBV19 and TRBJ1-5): DGGITQSPKYLFRKEGQNVTLSCEQNLNHDAMYWYRQDPGQGLRLIYYSQIVNDFQKGDIAEGYSVSREKKESFPLTVTSAQKNPTAFYLCASSIEGVSNQPQHFGDGTRLSIL.

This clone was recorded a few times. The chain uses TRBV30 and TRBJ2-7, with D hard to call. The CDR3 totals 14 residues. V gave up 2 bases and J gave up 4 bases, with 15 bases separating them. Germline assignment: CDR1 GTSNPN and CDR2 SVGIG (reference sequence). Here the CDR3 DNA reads TGTGCCTGGAGTACCACGACTTCTCCTTACGAGCAGTACTTC. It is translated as CAWSTTTSPYEQYF. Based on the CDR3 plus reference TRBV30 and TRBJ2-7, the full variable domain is SQTIHQWPATLVQPVGSPLSLECTVEGTSNPNLYWYRQAAGRGLQLLFYSVGIGQISSEVPQNLSASRPQDRQFILSSKKLLLSDSGFYLCAWSTTTSPYEQYFGPGTRLTVT.

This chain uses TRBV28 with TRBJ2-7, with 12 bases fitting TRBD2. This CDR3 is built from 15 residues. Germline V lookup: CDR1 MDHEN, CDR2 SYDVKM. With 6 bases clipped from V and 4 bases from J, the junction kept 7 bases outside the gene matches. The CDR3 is CASSPGLAGMYEQYF. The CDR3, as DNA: TGTGCCAGCAGCCCAGGACTAGCGGGGATGTACGAGCAGTACTTC.

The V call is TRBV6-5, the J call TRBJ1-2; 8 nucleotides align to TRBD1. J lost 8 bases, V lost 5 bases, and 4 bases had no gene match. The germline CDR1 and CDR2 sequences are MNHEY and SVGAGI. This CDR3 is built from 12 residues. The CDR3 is CASSNDRGGYTF. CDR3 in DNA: TGTGCCAGCAGTAATGACAGGGGAGGCTACACCTTC.

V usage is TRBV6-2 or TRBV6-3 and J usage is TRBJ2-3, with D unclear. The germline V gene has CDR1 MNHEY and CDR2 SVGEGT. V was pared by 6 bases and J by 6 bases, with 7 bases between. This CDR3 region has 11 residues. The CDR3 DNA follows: TGTGCCAGCAGCCAAAGGGATACGCAGTATTTT. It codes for CASSQRDTQYF.

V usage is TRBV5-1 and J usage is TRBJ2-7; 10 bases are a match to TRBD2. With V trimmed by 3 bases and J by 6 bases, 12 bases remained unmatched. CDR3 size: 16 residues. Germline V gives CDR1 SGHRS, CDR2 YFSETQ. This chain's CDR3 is CASSSPLAGELGEQYF. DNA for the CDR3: TGCGCCAGCAGCTCGCCTCTAGCGGGAGAATTGGGCGAGCAGTACTTC.

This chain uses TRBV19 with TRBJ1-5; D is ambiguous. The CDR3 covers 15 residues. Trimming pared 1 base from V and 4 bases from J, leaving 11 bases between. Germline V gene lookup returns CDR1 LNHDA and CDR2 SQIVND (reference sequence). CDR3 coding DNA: TGTGCCAGTAGTATAGCCCAGACGAGTAATCAGCCCCAGCATTTT. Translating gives CASSIAQTSNQPQHF.

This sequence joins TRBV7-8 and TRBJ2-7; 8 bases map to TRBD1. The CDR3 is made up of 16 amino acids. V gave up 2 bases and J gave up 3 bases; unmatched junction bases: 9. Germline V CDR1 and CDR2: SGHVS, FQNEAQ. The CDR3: CASSLPTGTGRYEQYF. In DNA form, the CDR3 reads TGTGCCAGCAGCTTACCGACAGGGACAGGACGCTACGAGCAGTACTTC.

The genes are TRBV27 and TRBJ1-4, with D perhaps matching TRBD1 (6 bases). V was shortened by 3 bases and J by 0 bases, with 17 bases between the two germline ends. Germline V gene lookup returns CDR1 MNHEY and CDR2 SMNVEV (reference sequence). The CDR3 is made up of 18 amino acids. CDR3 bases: TGTGCCAGCAGTTTGGGGTGGGGGGGCCTTGCAACTAATGAAAAACTGTTTTTT. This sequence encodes CASSLGWGGLATNEKLFF.

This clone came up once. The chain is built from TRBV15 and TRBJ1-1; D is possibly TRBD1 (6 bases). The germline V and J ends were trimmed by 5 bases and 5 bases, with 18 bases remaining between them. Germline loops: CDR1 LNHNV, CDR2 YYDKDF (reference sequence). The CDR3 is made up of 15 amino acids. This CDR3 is CATSSLTGSGTEAFF. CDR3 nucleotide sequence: TGTGCCACCAGCTCCCTTACAGGGTCGGGTACTGAAGCTTTCTTT.

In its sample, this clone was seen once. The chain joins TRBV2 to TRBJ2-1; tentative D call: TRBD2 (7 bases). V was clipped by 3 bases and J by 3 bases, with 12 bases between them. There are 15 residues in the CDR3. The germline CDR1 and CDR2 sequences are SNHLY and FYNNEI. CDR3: CASSEGGRIYNEQFF. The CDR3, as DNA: TGTGCCAGCAGTGAGGGGGGGCGCATCTACAATGAGCAGTTCTTC.

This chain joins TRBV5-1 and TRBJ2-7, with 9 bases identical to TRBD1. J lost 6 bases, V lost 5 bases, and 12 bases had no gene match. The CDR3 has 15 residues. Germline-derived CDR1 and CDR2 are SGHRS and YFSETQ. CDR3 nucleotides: TGCGCCAGCAGGGGTCGTCCGGACAGGGGAGGCGAGCAGTACTTC. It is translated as CASRGRPDRGGEQYF.

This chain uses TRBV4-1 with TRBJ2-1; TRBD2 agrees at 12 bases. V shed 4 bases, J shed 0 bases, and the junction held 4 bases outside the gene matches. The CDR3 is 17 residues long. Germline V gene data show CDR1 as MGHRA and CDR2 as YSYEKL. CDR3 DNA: TGCGCCAGCAGCCGGGAGACTAGCGGGAGCTCCTACAATGAGCAGTTCTTC. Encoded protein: CASSRETSGSSYNEQFF.

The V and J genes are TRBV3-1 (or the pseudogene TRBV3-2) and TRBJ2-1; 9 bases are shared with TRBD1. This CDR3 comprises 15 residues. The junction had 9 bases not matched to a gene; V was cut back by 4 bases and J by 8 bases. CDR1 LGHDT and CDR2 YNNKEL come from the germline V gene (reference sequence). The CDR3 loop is CASSPRDREGHEQFF. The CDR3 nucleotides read TGTGCCAGCAGCCCCCGGGACAGGGAGGGCCATGAGCAGTTCTTC.

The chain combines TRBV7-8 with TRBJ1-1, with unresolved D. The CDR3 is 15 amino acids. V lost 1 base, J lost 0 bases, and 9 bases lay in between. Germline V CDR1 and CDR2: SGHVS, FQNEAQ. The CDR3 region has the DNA TGTGCCAGCAGCTTAGTAATTCAAATGAACACTGAAGCTTTCTTT. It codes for CASSLVIQMNTEAFF.

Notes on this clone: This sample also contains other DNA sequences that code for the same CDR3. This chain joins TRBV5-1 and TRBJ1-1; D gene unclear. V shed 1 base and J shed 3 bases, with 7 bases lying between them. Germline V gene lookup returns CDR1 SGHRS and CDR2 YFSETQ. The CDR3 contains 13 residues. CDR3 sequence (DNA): TGCGCCAGCAGCTTGTCGGGGTACACTGAAGCTTTCTTT. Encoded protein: CASSLSGYTEAFF.

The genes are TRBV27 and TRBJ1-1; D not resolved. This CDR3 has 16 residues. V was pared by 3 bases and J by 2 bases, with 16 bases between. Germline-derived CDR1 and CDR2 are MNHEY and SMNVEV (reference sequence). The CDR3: CASSFSGRGLNTEAFF. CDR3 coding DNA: TGTGCCAGCAGTTTTTCCGGTAGAGGGTTAAACACTGAAGCTTTCTTT.

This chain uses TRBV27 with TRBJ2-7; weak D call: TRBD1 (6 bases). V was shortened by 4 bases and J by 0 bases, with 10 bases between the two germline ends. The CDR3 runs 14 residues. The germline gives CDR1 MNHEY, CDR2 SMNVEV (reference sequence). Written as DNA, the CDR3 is TGTGCCAGCAGTTGGGGACACAGCTCCTACGAGCAGTACTTC. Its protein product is CASSWGHSSYEQYF.

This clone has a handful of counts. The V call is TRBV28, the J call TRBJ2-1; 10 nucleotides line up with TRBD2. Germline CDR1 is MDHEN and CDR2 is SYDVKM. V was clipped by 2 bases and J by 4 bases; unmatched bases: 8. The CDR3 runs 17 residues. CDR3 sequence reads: CASSLTKGTSVYNEQFF. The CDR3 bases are TGTGCCAGCAGTTTAACTAAAGGGACTAGCGTATACAATGAGCAGTTCTTC.

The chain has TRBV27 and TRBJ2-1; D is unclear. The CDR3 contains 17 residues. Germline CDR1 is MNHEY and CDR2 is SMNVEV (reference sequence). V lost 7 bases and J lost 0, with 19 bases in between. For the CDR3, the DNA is TGTGCCAGCACCCAAGGAAATGCCCCTAGCTCCTACAATGAGCAGTTCTTC. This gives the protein CASTQGNAPSSYNEQFF.

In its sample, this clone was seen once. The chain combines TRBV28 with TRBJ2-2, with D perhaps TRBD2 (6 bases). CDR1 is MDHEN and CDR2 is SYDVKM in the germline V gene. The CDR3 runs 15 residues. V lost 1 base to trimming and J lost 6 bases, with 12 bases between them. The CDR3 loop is CASSLSLTGAGELFF. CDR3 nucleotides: TGTGCCAGCAGTTTATCTCTGACGGGGGCCGGGGAGCTGTTTTTT.

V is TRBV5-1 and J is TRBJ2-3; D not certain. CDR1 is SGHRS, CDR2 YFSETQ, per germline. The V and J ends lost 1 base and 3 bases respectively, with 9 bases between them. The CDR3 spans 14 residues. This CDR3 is CASSLLAETDTQYF. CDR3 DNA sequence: TGCGCCAGCAGCTTGTTGGCAGAGACAGATACGCAGTATTTT.